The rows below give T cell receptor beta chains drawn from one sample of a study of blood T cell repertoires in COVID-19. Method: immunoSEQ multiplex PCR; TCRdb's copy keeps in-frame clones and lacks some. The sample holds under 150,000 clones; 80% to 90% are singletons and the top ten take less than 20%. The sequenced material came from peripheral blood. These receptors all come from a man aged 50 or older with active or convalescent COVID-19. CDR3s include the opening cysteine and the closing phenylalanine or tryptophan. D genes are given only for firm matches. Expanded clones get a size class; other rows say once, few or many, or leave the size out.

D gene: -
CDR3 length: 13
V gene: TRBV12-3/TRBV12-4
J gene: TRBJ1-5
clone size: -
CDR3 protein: CASSLGQNQPQHF
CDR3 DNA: TGTGCCAGCAGTCTCGGACAGAATCAGCCCCAGCATTTT

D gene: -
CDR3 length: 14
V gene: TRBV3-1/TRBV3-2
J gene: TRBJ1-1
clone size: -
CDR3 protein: CASDHRARNTEAFF
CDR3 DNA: TGTGCCAGCGACCACAGGGCTAGGAACACTGAAGCTTTCTTT

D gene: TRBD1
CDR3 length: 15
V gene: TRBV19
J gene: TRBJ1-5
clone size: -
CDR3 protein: CASSGPGRGLQPQHF
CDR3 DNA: TGTGCCAGTAGTGGGCCCGGCAGGGGGCTTCAGCCCCAGCATTTT

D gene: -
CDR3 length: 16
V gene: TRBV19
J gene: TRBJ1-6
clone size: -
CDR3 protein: CASSPLGAGENSPLHF
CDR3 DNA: TGTGCCAGTAGCCCTCTCGGGGCAGGGGAAAATTCACCCCTCCACTTT

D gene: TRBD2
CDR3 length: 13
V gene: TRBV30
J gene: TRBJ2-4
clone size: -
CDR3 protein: CAWSGLAENIQYF
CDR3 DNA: TGTGCCTGGAGTGGACTAGCGGAAAACATTCAGTACTTC

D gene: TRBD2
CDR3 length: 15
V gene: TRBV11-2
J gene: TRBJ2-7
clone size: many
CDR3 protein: CASSLASGVTYEQYF
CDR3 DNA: TGTGCCAGCAGCTTGGCTAGCGGGGTAACCTACGAGCAGTACTTC

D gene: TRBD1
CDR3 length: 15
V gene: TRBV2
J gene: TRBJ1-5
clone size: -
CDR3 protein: CASRLVTGDHQPQHF
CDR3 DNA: TGTGCCAGCAGGCTAGTGACAGGGGACCATCAGCCCCAGCATTTT

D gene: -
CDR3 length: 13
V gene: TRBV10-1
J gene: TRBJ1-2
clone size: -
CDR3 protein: CASSESQDYGYTF
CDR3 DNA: TGCGCCAGCAGTGAGTCCCAGGATTACGGCTACACCTTC

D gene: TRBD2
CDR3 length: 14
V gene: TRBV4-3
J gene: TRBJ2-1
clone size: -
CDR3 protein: CASSQVRTSGEEFF
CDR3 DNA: TGCGCCAGCAGCCAAGTGAGGACTAGCGGGGAGGAGTTCTTC

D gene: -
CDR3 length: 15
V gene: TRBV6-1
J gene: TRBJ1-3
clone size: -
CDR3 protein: CASSETLLGGNTIYF
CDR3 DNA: TGTGCCAGCAGTGAGACCCTACTAGGTGGAAACACCATATATTTT

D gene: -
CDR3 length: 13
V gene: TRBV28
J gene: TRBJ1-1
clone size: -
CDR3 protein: CASSLPGNTEAFF
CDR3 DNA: TGTGCCAGCAGTTTACCAGGGAACACTGAAGCTTTCTTT

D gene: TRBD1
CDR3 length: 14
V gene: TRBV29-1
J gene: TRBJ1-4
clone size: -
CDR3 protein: CSVLGGQGLQKLFF
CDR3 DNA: TGCAGCGTTCTGGGGGGACAGGGTCTTCAAAAACTGTTTTTT

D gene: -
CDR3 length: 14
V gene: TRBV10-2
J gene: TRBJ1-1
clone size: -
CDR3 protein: CASRRDIENTEAFF
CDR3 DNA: TGCGCCAGTCGCCGGGACATAGAGAACACTGAAGCTTTCTTT

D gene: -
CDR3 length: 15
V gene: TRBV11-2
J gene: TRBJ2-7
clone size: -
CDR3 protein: CASRPISEQLYEQYF
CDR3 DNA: TGTGCCAGCAGGCCCATCTCCGAGCAACTCTACGAGCAGTACTTC

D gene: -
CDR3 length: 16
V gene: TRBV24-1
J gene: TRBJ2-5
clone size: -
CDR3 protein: CATSDPSDSFQETQYF
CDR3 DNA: TGTGCCACCAGTGATCCCTCCGACAGCTTCCAAGAGACCCAGTACTTC

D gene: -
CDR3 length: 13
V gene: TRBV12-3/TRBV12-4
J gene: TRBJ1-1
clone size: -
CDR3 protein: CASSFSRDTEAFF
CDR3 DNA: TGTGCCAGCAGTTTCTCCCGGGACACTGAAGCTTTCTTT

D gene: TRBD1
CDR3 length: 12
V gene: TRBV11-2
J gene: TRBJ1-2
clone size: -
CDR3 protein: CASSPTGYGYTF
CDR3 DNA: TGTGCCAGCAGCCCGACAGGGTATGGCTACACCTTC

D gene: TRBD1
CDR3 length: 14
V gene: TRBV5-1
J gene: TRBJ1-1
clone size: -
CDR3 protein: CASSVGTGDTEAFF
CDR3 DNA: TGCGCCAGCAGCGTAGGGACAGGGGACACTGAAGCTTTCTTT

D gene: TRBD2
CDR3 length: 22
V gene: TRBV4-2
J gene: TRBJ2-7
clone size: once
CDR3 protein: CASSLDRIPSGLAGGPTYEQYF
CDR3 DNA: TGTGCCAGCAGCCTAGACCGAATACCCTCCGGACTAGCGGGGGGACCCACCTACGAGCAGTACTTC

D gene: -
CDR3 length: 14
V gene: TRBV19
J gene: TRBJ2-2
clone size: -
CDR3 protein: CASSVGRGTGELFF
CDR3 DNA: TGTGCCAGTAGTGTGGGGCGCGGCACCGGGGAGCTGTTTTTT

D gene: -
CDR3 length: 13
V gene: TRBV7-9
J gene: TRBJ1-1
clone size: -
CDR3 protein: CASGRQENTEAFF
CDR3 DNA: TGTGCCAGCGGGAGACAGGAGAACACTGAAGCTTTCTTT

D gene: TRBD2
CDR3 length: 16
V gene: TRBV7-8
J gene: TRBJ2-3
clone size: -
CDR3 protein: CASSLVSGGSVDTQYF
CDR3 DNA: TGTGCCAGCAGCTTAGTGAGCGGGGGGTCGGTGGATACGCAGTATTTT

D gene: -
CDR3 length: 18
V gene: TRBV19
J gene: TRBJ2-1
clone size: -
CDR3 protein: CASNSGVGGRGRGNEQFF
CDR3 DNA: TGTGCCAGTAACTCCGGAGTGGGCGGCCGAGGCCGGGGCAATGAGCAGTTCTTC

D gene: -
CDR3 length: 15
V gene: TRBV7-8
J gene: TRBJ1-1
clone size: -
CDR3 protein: CASRTGEGYGTEAFF
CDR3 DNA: TGTGCCAGCAGAACCGGGGAGGGGTACGGCACTGAAGCTTTCTTT

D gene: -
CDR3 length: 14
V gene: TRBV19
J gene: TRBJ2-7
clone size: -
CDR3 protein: CASSIRGKSYEQYF
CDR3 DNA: TGTGCCAGTAGTATTCGCGGTAAATCCTACGAGCAGTACTTC

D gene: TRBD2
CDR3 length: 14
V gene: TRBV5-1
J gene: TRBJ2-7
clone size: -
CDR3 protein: CASSRTSGSYEQYF
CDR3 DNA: TGCGCCAGCAGCCGGACTAGCGGGAGCTACGAGCAGTACTTC

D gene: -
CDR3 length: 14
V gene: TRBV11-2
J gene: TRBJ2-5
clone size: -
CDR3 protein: CASSSFVGQETQYF
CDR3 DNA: TGTGCCAGCAGCTCGTTCGTTGGTCAGGAGACCCAGTACTTC

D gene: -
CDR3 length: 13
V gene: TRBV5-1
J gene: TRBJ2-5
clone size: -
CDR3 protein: CASSTRSGETQYF
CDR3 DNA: TGCGCCAGCAGCACTAGGTCGGGGGAGACCCAGTACTTC

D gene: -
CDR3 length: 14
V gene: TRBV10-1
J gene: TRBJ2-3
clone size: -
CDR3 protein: CASSITGLADTQYF
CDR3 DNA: TGCGCCAGCAGTATTACCGGACTTGCAGATACGCAGTATTTT

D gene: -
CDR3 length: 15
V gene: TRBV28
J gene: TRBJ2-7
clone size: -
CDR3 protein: CASSLAGARSYEQYF
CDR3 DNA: TGTGCCAGCAGTTTAGCGGGGGCCCGATCCTACGAGCAGTACTTC

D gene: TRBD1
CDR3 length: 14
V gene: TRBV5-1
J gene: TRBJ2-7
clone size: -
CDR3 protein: CASSSGQGTYEQYF
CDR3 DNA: TGCGCCAGCAGCTCTGGACAGGGGACCTACGAGCAGTACTTC

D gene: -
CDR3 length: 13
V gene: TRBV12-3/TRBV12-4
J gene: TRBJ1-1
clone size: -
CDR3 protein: CASRRDSGTEAFF
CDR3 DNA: TGTGCCAGCAGGAGGGACTCGGGCACTGAAGCTTTCTTT

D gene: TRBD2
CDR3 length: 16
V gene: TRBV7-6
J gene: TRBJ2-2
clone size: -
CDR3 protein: CASSLTTSGSGGELFF
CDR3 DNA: TGTGCCAGCAGCTTAACGACTAGCGGGAGTGGAGGGGAGCTGTTTTTT

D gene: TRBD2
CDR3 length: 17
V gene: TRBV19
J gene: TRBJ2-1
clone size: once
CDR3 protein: CASSILQTSGVKNEQFF
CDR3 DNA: TGTGCCAGTAGTATTCTCCAGACTAGCGGGGTTAAGAATGAGCAGTTCTTC

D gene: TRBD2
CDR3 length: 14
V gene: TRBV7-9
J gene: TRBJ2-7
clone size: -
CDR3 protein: CASSPSGRSYEQYF
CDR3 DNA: TGTGCCAGCAGCCCTAGCGGGAGGTCCTACGAGCAGTACTTC

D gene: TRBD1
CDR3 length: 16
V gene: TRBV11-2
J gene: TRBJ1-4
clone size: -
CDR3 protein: CASSSEDRGQNEKLFF
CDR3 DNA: TGTGCCAGCAGCTCGGAGGACAGGGGGCAGAATGAAAAACTGTTTTTT

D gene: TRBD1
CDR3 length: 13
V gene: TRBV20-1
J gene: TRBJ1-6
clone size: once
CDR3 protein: CSASKQGNSPLHF
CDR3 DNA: TGCAGTGCTAGTAAACAGGGGAATTCACCCCTCCACTTT

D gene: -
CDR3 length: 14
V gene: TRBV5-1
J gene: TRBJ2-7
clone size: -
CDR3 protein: CASSSEVTAAEQYF
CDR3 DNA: TGCGCCAGCAGCTCTGAGGTGACGGCGGCCGAGCAGTACTTC

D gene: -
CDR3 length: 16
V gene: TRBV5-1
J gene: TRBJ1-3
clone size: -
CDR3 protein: CASSLGLGQDGNTIYF
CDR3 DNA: TGCGCCAGCAGCTTGGGGCTGGGGCAGGACGGAAACACCATATATTTT

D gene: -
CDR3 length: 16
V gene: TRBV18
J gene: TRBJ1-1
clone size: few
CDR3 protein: CASSPPTVQGLAEAFF
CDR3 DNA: TGTGCCAGCTCACCACCAACAGTTCAGGGGTTGGCTGAAGCTTTCTTT

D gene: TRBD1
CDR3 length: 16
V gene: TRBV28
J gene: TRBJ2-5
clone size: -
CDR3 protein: CASSYTGGIVGETQYF
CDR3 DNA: TGTGCCAGCAGTTATACAGGGGGTATTGTAGGGGAGACCCAGTACTTC

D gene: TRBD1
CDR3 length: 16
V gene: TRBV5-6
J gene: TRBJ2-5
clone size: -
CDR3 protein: CASSLGTGVDQETQYF
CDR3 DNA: TGTGCCAGCAGCTTAGGCACAGGGGTTGACCAAGAGACCCAGTACTTC

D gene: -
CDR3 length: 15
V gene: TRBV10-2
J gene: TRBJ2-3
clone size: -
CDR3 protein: CASRATGSSIDTQYF
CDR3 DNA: TGCGCCAGCAGGGCCACAGGTAGTAGTATAGATACGCAGTATTTT